These T cell receptor beta chains were read from a single sample in a study of memory CD4+ T cells and cytomegalovirus serostatus. The protocol was immunoSEQ multiplex PCR, while the TCRdb copy is restricted to in-frame clones and leaves out a portion. The table has tens of thousands of clones, 80% to 85% seen once. The sequenced sample consisted of memory CD4+ T cells from blood. These receptors were obtained from an adult in good health and CMV-seronegative. Both conserved end residues are part of each CDR3. Fields, in order: CDR3 protein, CDR3 DNA, clone size, D gene, CDR3 length, J gene, V gene. D genes are given only for firm matches. Some rows have no size entry. The others give once, few or many, or a class for an expanded clone.

CAWSVPIGWWDSEAFF TGTGCCTGGAGTGTACCTATAGGCTGGTGGGACAGTGAAGCTTTCTTT once TRBD1 16 TRBJ1-1 TRBV30
CASSLTTGRADTQYF TGCGCCAGCAGCTTGACGACTGGTAGAGCAGATACGCAGTATTTT . . 15 TRBJ2-3 TRBV5-1
CASNTLAPSYEQYF TGTGCCAGCAACACTCTAGCACCGTCCTACGAGCAGTACTTC . . 14 TRBJ2-7 TRBV28
CAWNNREAGNQPQHF TGTGCCTGGAACAACAGGGAAGCTGGCAATCAGCCCCAGCATTTT . . 15 TRBJ1-5 TRBV30
CASSPSGDQNYGYTF TGTGCCAGCAGCCCTTCGGGGGACCAGAACTATGGCTACACCTTC few . 15 TRBJ1-2 TRBV9
CASNLWGRAKDTQYF TGTGCCAGCAACCTCTGGGGGAGGGCCAAAGATACGCAGTATTTT . TRBD2 15 TRBJ2-3 TRBV28
CASSLVASGNYEQYF TGTGCCAGCAGCTTAGTGGCTAGCGGAAACTACGAGCAGTACTTC . TRBD2 15 TRBJ2-7 TRBV7-2
CAWSGGLGEKLFF TGTGCCTGGAGTGGAGGACTAGGGGAAAAACTGTTTTTT . . 13 TRBJ1-4 TRBV30
CASSPPGIYGYTF TGTGCCAGCTCACCCCCCGGTATCTATGGCTACACCTTC . . 13 TRBJ1-2 TRBV18
CAGLQGAGNTEAFF TGTGCCGGACTTCAGGGAGCGGGGAACACTGAAGCTTTCTTT . . 14 TRBJ1-1 TRBV30
CASSGGRADTQYF TGTGCCAGCAGTGGGGGCCGCGCAGATACGCAGTATTTT . . 13 TRBJ2-3 TRBV2
CASSQDPDRGLYGYTF TGCGCCAGCAGCCAAGACCCTGACAGGGGCCTCTATGGCTACACCTTC . TRBD1 16 TRBJ1-2 TRBV4-1
CASSERSGGNPQETQYF TGTGCCAGCAGTGAAAGGTCTGGGGGCAACCCCCAAGAGACCCAGTACTTC . . 17 TRBJ2-5 TRBV2
CASSQGTGVNTEAFF TGTGCCAGCTCACAGGGGACAGGGGTGAACACTGAAGCTTTCTTT . TRBD1 15 TRBJ1-1 TRBV18
CASSYDLNYEQYF TGTGCCAGCAGTTACGACTTGAACTACGAGCAGTACTTC once . 13 TRBJ2-7 TRBV6-5
CASSPGTAGNTIYF TGTGCCAGCAGCCCGGGGACAGCTGGAAACACCATATATTTT . TRBD1 14 TRBJ1-3 TRBV11-2